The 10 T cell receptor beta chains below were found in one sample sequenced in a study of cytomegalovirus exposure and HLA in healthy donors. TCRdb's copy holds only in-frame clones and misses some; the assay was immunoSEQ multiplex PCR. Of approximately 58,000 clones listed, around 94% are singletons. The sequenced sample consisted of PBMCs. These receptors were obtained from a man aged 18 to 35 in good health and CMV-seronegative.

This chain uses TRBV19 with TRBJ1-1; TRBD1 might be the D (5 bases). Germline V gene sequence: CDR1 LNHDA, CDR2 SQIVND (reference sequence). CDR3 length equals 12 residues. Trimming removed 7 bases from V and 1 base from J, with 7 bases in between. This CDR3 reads CASNQGNTEAFF. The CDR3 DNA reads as TGTGCCAGTAATCAGGGGAACACTGAAGCTTTCTTT.

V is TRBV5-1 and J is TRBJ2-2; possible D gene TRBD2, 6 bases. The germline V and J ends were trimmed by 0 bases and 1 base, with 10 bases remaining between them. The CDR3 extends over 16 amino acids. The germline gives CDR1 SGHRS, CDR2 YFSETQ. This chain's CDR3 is CASSLDASVNTGELFF. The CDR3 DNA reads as TGCGCCAGCAGCTTGGATGCTAGCGTGAACACCGGGGAGCTGTTTTTT. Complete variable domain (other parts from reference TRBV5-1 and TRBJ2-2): KAGVTQTPRYLIKTRGQQVTLSCSPISGHRSVSWYQQTPGQGLQFLFEYFSETQRNKGNFPGRFSGRQFSNSRSEMNVSTLELGDSALYLCASSLDASVNTGELFFGEGSRLTVL.

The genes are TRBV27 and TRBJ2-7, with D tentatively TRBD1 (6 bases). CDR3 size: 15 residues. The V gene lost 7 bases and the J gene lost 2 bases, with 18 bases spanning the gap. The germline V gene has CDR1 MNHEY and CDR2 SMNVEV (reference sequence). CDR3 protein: CASTESPTGPYEQYF. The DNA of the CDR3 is TGTGCCAGCACCGAATCCCCGACAGGACCCTACGAGCAGTACTTC.

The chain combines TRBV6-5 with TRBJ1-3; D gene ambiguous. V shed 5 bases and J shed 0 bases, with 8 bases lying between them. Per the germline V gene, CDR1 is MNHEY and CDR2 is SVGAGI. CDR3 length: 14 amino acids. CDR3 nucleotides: TGTGCCAGCAGTAGACAAGACTCTGGAAACACCATATATTTT. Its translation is CASSRQDSGNTIYF.

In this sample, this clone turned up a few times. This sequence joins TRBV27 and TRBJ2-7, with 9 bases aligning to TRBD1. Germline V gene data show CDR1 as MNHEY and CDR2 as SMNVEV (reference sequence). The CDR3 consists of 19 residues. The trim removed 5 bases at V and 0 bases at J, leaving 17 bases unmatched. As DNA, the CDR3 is TGTGCCAGCAGTGCGCCTCCAGGGGGACAGGGAGGGAGCTCCTACGAGCAGTACTTC. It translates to CASSAPPGGQGGSSYEQYF.

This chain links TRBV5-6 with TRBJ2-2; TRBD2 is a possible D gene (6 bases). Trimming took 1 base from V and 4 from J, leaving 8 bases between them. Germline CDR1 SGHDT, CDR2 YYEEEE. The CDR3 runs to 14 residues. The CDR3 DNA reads TGTGCCAGCAGCTTGCAGGGAGGCACCGGGGAGCTGTTTTTT. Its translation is CASSLQGGTGELFF.

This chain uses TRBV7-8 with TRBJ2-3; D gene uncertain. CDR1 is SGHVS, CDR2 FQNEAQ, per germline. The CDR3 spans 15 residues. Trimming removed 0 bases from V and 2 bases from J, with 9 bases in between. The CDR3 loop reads CASSLAEQYTDTQYF. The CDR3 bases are TGTGCCAGCAGCTTAGCTGAACAGTACACAGATACGCAGTATTTT.

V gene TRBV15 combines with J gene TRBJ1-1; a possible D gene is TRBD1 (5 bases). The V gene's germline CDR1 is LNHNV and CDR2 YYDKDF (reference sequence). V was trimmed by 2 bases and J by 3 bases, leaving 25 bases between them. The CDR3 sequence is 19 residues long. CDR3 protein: CATSRPPIERGGADTEAFF. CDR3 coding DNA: TGTGCCACCAGCAGACCTCCAATTGAAAGGGGCGGTGCGGACACTGAAGCTTTCTTT.

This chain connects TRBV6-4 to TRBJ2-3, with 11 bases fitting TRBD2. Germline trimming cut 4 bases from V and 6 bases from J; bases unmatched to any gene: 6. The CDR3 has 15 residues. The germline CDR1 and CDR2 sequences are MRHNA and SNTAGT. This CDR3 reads CASSVLAGVQDTQYF. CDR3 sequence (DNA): TGTGCCAGCAGTGTACTAGCGGGAGTTCAGGATACGCAGTATTTT.

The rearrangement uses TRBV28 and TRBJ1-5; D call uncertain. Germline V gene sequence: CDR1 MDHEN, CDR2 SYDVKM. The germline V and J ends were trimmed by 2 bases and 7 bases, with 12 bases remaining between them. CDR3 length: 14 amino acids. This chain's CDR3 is CASSLEELYQPQHF. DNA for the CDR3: TGTGCCAGCAGTTTAGAGGAATTATACCAGCCCCAGCATTTT.